The next 2 T cell receptor beta chains were all read from a single sample in a study of T cells after yellow fever vaccination. One entry per CDR3 protein, called by TCRdb with MiXCR from the 5' RACE reads. The table shows about 340,000 distinct CDR3 sequences, with roughly an eighth occurring only once. The sample consisted of CD4+ T cells sorted from PBMCs, taken 15 days after the yellow fever booster vaccination. The receptor set was obtained from a man younger than 30 who received the YFV17D yellow fever vaccine.

In its sample, this clonotype was seen a few times. The chain uses TRBV19 and TRBJ1-2; TRBD1 matches at 8 bases. Germline V gene sequence: CDR1 LNHDA, CDR2 SQIVND (reference sequence). Losses at the gene ends were 1 base for V and 1 base for J; bases not matched to a gene: 5. The CDR3 loop spans 16 amino acids. The CDR3 sequence: CASSIGTGSLNYGYTF. CDR3 DNA sequence: TGTGCCAGTAGTATAGGGACAGGGTCACTTAACTATGGCTACACCTTC.

This clonotype has a handful of counts. The rearrangement uses TRBV6-1 and TRBJ2-3, with D perhaps assigned TRBD1 or TRBD2 (6 bases each). The germline V gene encodes CDR1 MNHNS and CDR2 SASEGT. The CDR3 has 15 residues. The V end lost 3 bases, the J end lost 2 bases, and 12 bases lay between the germline ends. The CDR3 protein is CASSEVGGLTDTQYF. Written as DNA, the CDR3 is TGTGCCAGCAGTGAGGTGGGGGGCCTCACAGATACGCAGTATTTT.